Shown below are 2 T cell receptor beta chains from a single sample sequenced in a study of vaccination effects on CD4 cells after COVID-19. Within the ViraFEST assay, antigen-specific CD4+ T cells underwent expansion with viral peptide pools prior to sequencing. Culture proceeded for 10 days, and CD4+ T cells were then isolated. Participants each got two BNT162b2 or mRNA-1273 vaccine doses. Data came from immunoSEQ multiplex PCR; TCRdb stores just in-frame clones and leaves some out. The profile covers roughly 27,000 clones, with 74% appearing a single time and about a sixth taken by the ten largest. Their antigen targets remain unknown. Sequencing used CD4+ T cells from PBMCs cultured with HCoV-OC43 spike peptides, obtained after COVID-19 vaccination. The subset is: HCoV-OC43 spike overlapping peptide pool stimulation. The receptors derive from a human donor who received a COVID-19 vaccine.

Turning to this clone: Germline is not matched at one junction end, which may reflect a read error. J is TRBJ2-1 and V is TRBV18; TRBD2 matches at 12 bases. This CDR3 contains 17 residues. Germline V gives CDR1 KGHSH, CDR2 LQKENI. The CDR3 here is CASSPLLAGGSYNEQFF. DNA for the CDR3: TGTGCCAGCTCTCCACTACTAGCGGGAGGTTCCTACAATGAGCAGTTCTTC.

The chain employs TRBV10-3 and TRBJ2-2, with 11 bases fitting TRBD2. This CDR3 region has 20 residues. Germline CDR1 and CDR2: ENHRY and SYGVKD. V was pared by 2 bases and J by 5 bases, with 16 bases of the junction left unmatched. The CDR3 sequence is CAISEPPATSGSYHTGELFF. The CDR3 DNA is TGTGCCATCAGTGAGCCCCCCGCCACTAGCGGGAGTTACCATACCGGGGAGCTGTTTTTT.